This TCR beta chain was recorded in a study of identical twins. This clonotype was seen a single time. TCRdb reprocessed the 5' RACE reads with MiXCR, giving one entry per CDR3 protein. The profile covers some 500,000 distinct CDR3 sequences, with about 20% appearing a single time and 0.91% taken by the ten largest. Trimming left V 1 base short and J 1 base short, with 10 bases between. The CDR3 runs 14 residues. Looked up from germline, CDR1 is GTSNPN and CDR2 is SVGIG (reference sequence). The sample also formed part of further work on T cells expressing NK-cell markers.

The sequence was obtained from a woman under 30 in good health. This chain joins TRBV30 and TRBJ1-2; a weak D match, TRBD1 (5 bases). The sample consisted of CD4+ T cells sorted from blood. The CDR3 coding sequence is TGTGCCTGGAGTGCCATCAGGGTTAACTATGGCTACACCTTC. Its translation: CAWSAIRVNYGYTF. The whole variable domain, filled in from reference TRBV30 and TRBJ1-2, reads SQTIHQWPATLVQPVGSPLSLECTVEGTSNPNLYWYRQAAGRGLQLLFYSVGIGQISSEVPQNLSASRPQDRQFILSSKKLLLSDSGFYLCAWSAIRVNYGYTFGSGTRLTVV.